These 6 T cell receptor beta chains came from one sample sequenced in a study of T cells in Graves' hyperthyroidism and ophthalmopathy. The CDR3 regions of TCR beta were amplified from RNA transcripts. The HTBI primer set was used in a first-round RT-PCR of the TCR CDR3. TCRdb re-analysed the multiplex PCR reads in MiXCR, keeping a single row per CDR3 protein. The sample yields around 200,000 distinct CDR3 sequences, about 17% seen once. The sequenced sample consisted of blood. The receptors stem from a middle-aged man with Graves' hyperthyroidism.

Ten or more counts support this clonotype. Here the CDR3 DNA reads TGTGCCAGCAGCTTACCGACGGACACTGAAGCTTTCTTT. It encodes CASSLPTDTEAFF. The chain links TRBV7-2 to TRBJ1-1; no reliable D call. The ends were cut back, 2 bases at V and 3 bases at J, with 7 bases in the middle. CDR3 length equals 13 residues. CDR1 is SGHTA and CDR2 is FQGNSA in the germline V gene.

This clonotype showed up many times. The chain has TRBV3-1 and TRBJ1-5; D not resolved. This CDR3 is 15 amino acids long. CDR1 is LGHDT, CDR2 YNNKEL, per germline (reference sequence). V gave up 1 base and J gave up 3 bases, with 10 bases separating them. CDR3 region: CASSQGRRYNQPQHF. The CDR3 DNA sequence: TGTGCCAGCAGCCAAGGCAGACGCTACAATCAGCCCCAGCATTTT.

V usage is TRBV6-4 and J usage is TRBJ2-5, with 9 bases aligning to TRBD2. CDR1 is MRHNA, CDR2 SNTAGT, per germline. The CDR3 has 18 amino acids. Trimming took 4 bases from V and 1 from J; bases not matched to a gene: 13. The CDR3 bases are TGTGCCAGCAGTGGCCCTGGGCTAGCGGGGAAGGCCCAAGAGACCCAGTACTTC. It translates to CASSGPGLAGKAQETQYF.

This clonotype was seen many times. This chain uses TRBV7-8 with TRBJ2-3, with 8 bases that match TRBD2. Per the germline V gene, CDR1 is SGHVS and CDR2 is FQNEAQ. Trimming at V came to 5 bases and at J to 1 base, leaving 5 bases not matched to a gene. The CDR3 has 15 amino acids. This CDR3 reads CASSVLAVRTDTQYF. In DNA form, the CDR3 reads TGTGCCAGCAGCGTACTAGCGGTACGCACAGATACGCAGTATTTT.

This clonotype came up a few times. The chain links TRBV28 to TRBJ1-3; TRBD1 is a possible D gene (5 bases). The V end was cut by 8 bases, the J end by 2 bases, with 7 bases between. The germline CDR1 and CDR2 sequences are MDHEN and SYDVKM. The CDR3 is 12 residues long. This chain's CDR3 is CASAGTGNTIYF. CDR3 sequence (DNA): TGTGCCAGCGCAGGGACTGGAAACACCATATATTTT. Looking up the rest from reference TRBV28 and TRBJ1-3 gives the full variable domain: DVKVTQSSRYLVKRTGEKVFLECVQDMDHENMFWYRQDPGLGLRLIYFSYDVKMKEKGDIPEGYSVSREKKERFSLILESASTNQTSMYLCASAGTGNTIYFGEGSWLTVV.

The rearrangement uses TRBV11-1 and TRBJ2-5; 9 positions match TRBD1. Germline V gene sequence: CDR1 SGHAT, CDR2 FQDESV (reference sequence). This CDR3 has 14 residues. V shed 5 bases and J 5 bases; nucleotides not matched to a gene: 6. The CDR3 nucleotides are TGTGCCAGCAGCCCCCGGACAGGGGATGAGACCCAGTACTTC. Amino acids: CASSPRTGDETQYF.